These 9 T cell receptor beta chains share one sample of origin, sequenced in a study of blood T cell repertoires in COVID-19. TCRdb's table, derived via immunoSEQ multiplex PCR, lists solely in-frame clones and lacks some. The sample has tens of thousands of clones; around nine tenths are singletons. The specimen sequenced was peripheral blood. The source of these receptors is a woman older than 75 with active COVID-19.

V gene TRBV7-3 combines with J gene TRBJ2-1, with 15 positions matching TRBD2. Germline CDR1 and CDR2: SGHTA and FQGTGA. V lost 5 bases, J lost 9 bases, and 11 bases stayed unmatched. This CDR3 region has 17 residues. The DNA of the CDR3 is TGTGCCAGCAGCCCGACGGGACTAGCGGGAGGAGAGACTGAGCAGTTCTTC. Its protein product is CASSPTGLAGGETEQFF.

The rearrangement uses TRBV11-2 and TRBJ1-2; 9 bases line up with TRBD1. Germline assignment: CDR1 SGHAT and CDR2 FQNNGV. V lost 0 bases, J lost 8 bases, and 4 bases stayed unmatched. This CDR3 is built from 14 residues. The CDR3 DNA reads as TGTGCCAGCAGCTTAGAACAGGGGGCGGGAGGCTACACCTTC. Its protein is CASSLEQGAGGYTF.

The chain has TRBV4-2 and TRBJ2-2; TRBD1 aligns across 7 bases. The length of the CDR3 is 18 residues. The germline CDR1 and CDR2 sequences are LGHNA and YNFKEQ. Trimming at V came to 0 bases and at J to 6 bases, leaving 13 bases not matched to a gene. CDR3 sequence: CASSQDPKATGRAGELFF. CDR3 coding DNA: TGTGCCAGCAGCCAAGACCCAAAAGCGACAGGGCGGGCCGGGGAGCTGTTTTTT.

V usage is TRBV7-2 and J usage is TRBJ2-7; 8 bases are a match to TRBD1. The V gene end was trimmed by 5 bases and the J gene end by 0 bases; junction bases not matched to a gene: 6. Germline loops: CDR1 SGHTA, CDR2 FQGNSA. The length of the CDR3 is 15 residues. CDR3 bases: TGTGCCAGCAGCCCACAGGGGGTGAGCTCCTACGAGCAGTACTTC. It is translated as CASSPQGVSSYEQYF. The full variable domain, in which reference TRBV7-2 and TRBJ2-7 provide the parts outside the CDR3, is GAGVSQSPSNKVTEKGKDVELRCDPISGHTALYWYRQSLGQGLEFLIYFQGNSAPDKSGLPSDRFSAERTGGSVSTLTIQRTQQEDSAVYLCASSPQGVSSYEQYFGPGTRLTVT.

The chain joins TRBV7-2 to TRBJ1-2; 8 nucleotides line up with TRBD1. Germline loops: CDR1 SGHTA, CDR2 FQGNSA. V was clipped by 5 bases and J by 8 bases; unmatched bases: 16. This CDR3 spans 16 amino acids. DNA of the CDR3: TGTGCCAGCAGCCTAGGTGGAACAGGGGGTACTAGGGGCTACACCTTC. Translation gives CASSLGGTGGTRGYTF. The full variable domain, completed using reference TRBV7-2 and TRBJ1-2, is GAGVSQSPSNKVTEKGKDVELRCDPISGHTALYWYRQSLGQGLEFLIYFQGNSAPDKSGLPSDRFSAERTGGSVSTLTIQRTQQEDSAVYLCASSLGGTGGTRGYTFGSGTRLTVV.

This chain uses TRBV6-5 with TRBJ2-1; no reliable D call. V gave up 6 bases and J gave up 4 bases, with 10 bases separating them. CDR1 is MNHEY, CDR2 SVGAGI, per germline. The CDR3 runs to 13 residues. The CDR3 coding sequence is TGTGCCAGCAGCCTGGGCCCTTACAATGAGCAGTTCTTC. Translation gives CASSLGPYNEQFF.

The chain links TRBV27 to TRBJ2-3; 11 positions agree with TRBD2. CDR1 MNHEY and CDR2 SMNVEV come from the germline V gene (reference sequence). This CDR3 comprises 15 residues. V gave up 6 bases and J gave up 1 base; unmatched junction bases: 3. DNA of the CDR3: TGTGCCAGCAGCCCACTAGCGGGGGGCACAGATACGCAGTATTTT. This translates into CASSPLAGGTDTQYF.

The CDR3 reads CASIRVGSSYEQYF. The CDR3 coding sequence is TGTGCCAGCATAAGGGTGGGGAGCTCCTACGAGCAGTACTTC. The chain has TRBV28 and TRBJ2-7; D is perhaps TRBD2 (5 bases). The germline gives CDR1 MDHEN, CDR2 SYDVKM. Trimming left V 7 bases short and J 0 bases short, with 13 bases between. The CDR3 extends over 14 amino acids.

The V call is TRBV14, the J call TRBJ2-7; possible D gene TRBD1, 5 bases. CDR3 length equals 14 residues. Germline-derived CDR1 and CDR2 are SGHDN and FVKESK. Trimming cost V 4 bases and J 0 bases, with 10 bases left between them. CDR3 nucleotide sequence: TGTGCCAGCAGCCGAGTAGGGGACTCCTACGAGCAGTACTTC. Protein: CASSRVGDSYEQYF.